Listed below are T cell receptor beta chains from one sample, sequenced in a study of blood T cell repertoires in COVID-19. This table comes from immunoSEQ multiplex PCR, and its TCRdb copy is limited to in-frame clones, with some not included. The sample records 200,000 to 250,000 clones, more than 75% being singletons. The source material was PBMCs or T cells enriched from blood (not recorded which). The receptors were gathered from a man aged 35 to 55 who had recovered from COVID-19. Each CDR3 is given with its conserved first and last residue. The D gene is left open where the match is weak. Clone size is not always given. Where it is, it says once, few, many or a class for expanded clones.

J gene: TRBJ2-1
V gene: TRBV6-1
clone size: NA
D gene: TRBD1
CDR3 protein: CASSKERDRGSFF
CDR3 DNA: TGTGCCAGCAGTAAAGAACGGGACAGGGGATCGTTCTTC

J gene: TRBJ1-2
V gene: TRBV19
clone size: NA
D gene: NA
CDR3 protein: CANNRDIHYGYTF
CDR3 DNA: TGTGCCAACAACCGGGACATTCACTATGGCTACACCTTC

J gene: TRBJ1-6
V gene: TRBV3-1/TRBV3-2
clone size: NA
D gene: TRBD1
CDR3 protein: CASSPTGEVSPLHF
CDR3 DNA: TGTGCCAGCAGCCCCACAGGGGAAGTTTCACCCCTCCACTTT

J gene: TRBJ2-1
V gene: TRBV7-9
clone size: once
D gene: NA
CDR3 protein: CASSLRAGFYNEQFF
CDR3 DNA: TGTGCCAGCAGCTTACGGGCGGGGTTCTACAATGAGCAGTTCTTC

J gene: TRBJ2-5
V gene: TRBV18
clone size: NA
D gene: TRBD2
CDR3 protein: CASSPRTSGTEETQYF
CDR3 DNA: TGTGCCAGCTCACCACGGACTAGCGGGACTGAAGAGACCCAGTACTTC

J gene: TRBJ2-2
V gene: TRBV11-2
clone size: NA
D gene: NA
CDR3 protein: CASSLMYLSSGELFF
CDR3 DNA: TGTGCCAGCAGCTTAATGTACCTATCGTCCGGGGAGCTGTTTTTT

J gene: TRBJ1-1
V gene: TRBV29-1
clone size: once
D gene: NA
CDR3 protein: CSATLDLETEAFF
CDR3 DNA: TGCAGCGCTACCCTGGATCTGGAGACTGAAGCTTTCTTT

J gene: TRBJ2-7
V gene: TRBV6-6
clone size: NA
D gene: NA
CDR3 protein: CASSYSPETVSYEQYF
CDR3 DNA: TGTGCCAGCAGTTACTCCCCGGAGACAGTCTCCTACGAGCAGTACTTC

J gene: TRBJ1-2
V gene: TRBV7-2
clone size: NA
D gene: NA
CDR3 protein: CASSPDQGYGYTF
CDR3 DNA: TGTGCCAGCAGCCCAGATCAGGGATATGGCTACACCTTC

J gene: TRBJ2-7
V gene: TRBV7-9
clone size: NA
D gene: TRBD1
CDR3 protein: CASSLQGATYEQYF
CDR3 DNA: TGTGCCAGCAGTCTACAGGGGGCGACATACGAGCAGTACTTC

J gene: TRBJ1-2
V gene: TRBV6-5
clone size: NA
D gene: NA
CDR3 protein: CASSPRANYGYTF
CDR3 DNA: TGTGCCAGCAGTCCCAGGGCTAACTATGGCTACACCTTC

J gene: TRBJ2-7
V gene: TRBV15
clone size: once
D gene: NA
CDR3 protein: CATSRGSDRHYEQYF
CDR3 DNA: TGTGCCACCAGCAGAGGAAGCGACAGACACTACGAGCAGTACTTC

J gene: TRBJ2-3
V gene: TRBV3-1/TRBV3-2
clone size: NA
D gene: TRBD1
CDR3 protein: CASRQGASTDTQYF
CDR3 DNA: TGTGCCAGCCGGCAGGGGGCGAGCACAGATACGCAGTATTTT